What follows describes a single T cell receptor (beta chain). Its cognate antigen is unknown. This CDR3 contains 17 residues. Trimming removed 3 bases from V and 4 bases from J, with 20 bases in between. CDR1 is MGHRA, CDR2 YSYEKL, per germline. These data originate in a study of shared clonotypes between healthy human individuals. Findings and caveats of the study: Tissues were not sampled, only blood, and their repertoires likely differ. The study found 4.5% to 5% of naive CD4 clonotypes shared across four donors.

The assay was immunoSEQ multiplex PCR, and TCRdb's table has in-frame clones only and misses some. The repertoire holds over a million clones, about 84% seen once, with 0.55% to 0.7% in the top ten. The sequencing input was memory CD4+ T cells from PBMCs. Sample subset: CD45RA-negative fraction. V is TRBV4-1 and J is TRBJ2-3; a weak D match, TRBD2 (5 bases). The clonotype originates from a man between 18 and 29 years old in good health. Some clones in this sample may be carry-over from other donors' samples. Here the CDR3 reads CASSHQASGRVPDTQYF. The CDR3 DNA sequence: TGCGCCAGCAGCCATCAAGCGAGTGGGAGAGTCCCAGATACGCAGTATTTT.